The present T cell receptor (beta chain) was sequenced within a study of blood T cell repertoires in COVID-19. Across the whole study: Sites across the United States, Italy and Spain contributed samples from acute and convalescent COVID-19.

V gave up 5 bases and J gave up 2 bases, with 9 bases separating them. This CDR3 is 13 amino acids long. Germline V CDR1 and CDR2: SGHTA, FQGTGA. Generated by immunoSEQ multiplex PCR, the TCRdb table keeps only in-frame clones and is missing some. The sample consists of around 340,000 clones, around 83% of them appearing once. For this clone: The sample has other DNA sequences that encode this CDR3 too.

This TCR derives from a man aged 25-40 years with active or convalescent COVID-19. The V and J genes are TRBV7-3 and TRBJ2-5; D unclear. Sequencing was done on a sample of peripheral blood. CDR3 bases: TGTGCCAGCAGCCCAACGGTACAAGAGACCCAGTACTTC. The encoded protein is CASSPTVQETQYF.